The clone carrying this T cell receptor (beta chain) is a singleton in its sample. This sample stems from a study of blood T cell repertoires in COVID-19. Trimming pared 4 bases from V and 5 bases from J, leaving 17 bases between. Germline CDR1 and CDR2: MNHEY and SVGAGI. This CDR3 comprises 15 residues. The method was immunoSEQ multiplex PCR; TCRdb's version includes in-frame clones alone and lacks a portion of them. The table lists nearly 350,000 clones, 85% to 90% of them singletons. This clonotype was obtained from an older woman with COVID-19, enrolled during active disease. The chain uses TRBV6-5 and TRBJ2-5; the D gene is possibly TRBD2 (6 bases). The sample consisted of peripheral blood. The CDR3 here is CASSSGTAIGETQYF. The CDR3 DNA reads TGTGCCAGCAGTTCCGGGACTGCTATTGGGGAGACCCAGTACTTC.